One sample yielded the 30 T cell receptor beta chains listed below, sequenced in a study of blood T cells in healthy people across ages. Next came a second PCR, run for about 6 to 12 cycles, which used a sample-barcoded 5' primer along with a J-beta primer mix. TCRdb called the 5' RACE reads again in MiXCR, with one record for every CDR3 protein. The sample lists some 560,000 distinct CDR3 sequences, about 27% occurring once. Separately, the same data were catalogued under a study of T cells of mothers and their children.

Sequenced material: blood. Source of these receptors: a boy aged 2-15 years in good health.

The rearrangement uses TRBV7-9 and TRBJ2-1; no reliable D call. In germline, CDR1 is SEHNR, CDR2 FQNEAQ (reference sequence). CDR3 size: 14 residues. V was cut by 2 bases and J by 5 bases, with 10 bases left in between. In DNA form, the CDR3 reads TGTGCCAGCAGCTTAATCTGGGCCGACAATGAGCAGTTCTTC. It encodes CASSLIWADNEQFF.

The sample holds a few counts of this clonotype. The chain has TRBV15 and TRBJ1-2; D is ambiguous. Deletions cut 5 bases from V and 4 bases from J, with 11 bases between. This CDR3 has 13 amino acids. CDR1 and CDR2 from the germline V gene are LNHNV and YYDKDF (reference sequence). CDR3 amino acids: CATSPVGSYGYTF. DNA of the CDR3: TGTGCCACCAGCCCCGTAGGGTCCTATGGCTACACCTTC.

The CDR3 nucleotides read TGTGCCAGCTCAACGACAGGCGCCCAGCAAGAGACCCAGTACTTC. It translates to CASSTTGAQQETQYF. The chain couples TRBV18 to TRBJ2-5, with a tentative D call TRBD1 (6 bases). CDR1 KGHSH and CDR2 LQKENI come from the germline V gene. Deletions cut 5 bases from V and 2 bases from J, with 15 bases between. This CDR3 contains 15 residues. Full variable domain (remainder filled in from reference TRBV18 and TRBJ2-5): NAGVMQNPRHLVRRRGQEARLRCSPMKGHSHVYWYRQLPEEGLKFMVYLQKENIIDESGMPKERFSAEFPKEGPSILRIQQVVRGDSAAYFCASSTTGAQQETQYFGPGTRLLVL.

V and J are TRBV6-5 and TRBJ1-5; no clear D gene. V was shortened by 0 bases and J by 0 bases, with 12 bases between the two germline ends. Germline CDR1 MNHEY, CDR2 SVGAGI. This CDR3 region has 17 residues. The CDR3 nucleotides read TGTGCCAGCAGTTACTCGAGAGTACAGTATAGCAATCAGCCCCAGCATTTT. As protein: CASSYSRVQYSNQPQHF.

This clonotype was observed a few times. The rearrangement uses TRBV20-1 and TRBJ2-5, with a weak D call TRBD1 (6 bases). The V end was cut by 1 base, the J end by 3 bases, with 9 bases between. This CDR3 contains 13 residues. Per germline, CDR1 DFQATT and CDR2 SNEGSKA (reference sequence). For the CDR3, the DNA is TGCAGTGCTAGAGGAGGGGGAGAAGAGACCCAGTACTTC. Its protein is CSARGGGEETQYF.

The chain combines TRBV7-9 with TRBJ2-2; a weak D match, TRBD2 (6 bases). CDR3 size: 15 residues. V shed 1 base and J shed 4 bases, with 10 bases lying between them. CDR1 and CDR2 from the germline V gene are SEHNR and FQNEAQ (reference sequence). CDR3 in amino acids: CASSLGAGTTGELFF. CDR3 coding DNA: TGTGCCAGCAGCTTAGGTGCGGGGACCACCGGGGAGCTGTTTTTT.

This clonotype was counted many times. V is TRBV19 and J is TRBJ2-5; D possibly corresponds to TRBD2 (6 bases). The assigned J gene may be wrong: the sequence end matches TRBJ2-7 better. The germline V gene has CDR1 LNHDA and CDR2 SQIVND (reference sequence). There are 12 residues in the CDR3. This CDR3 is CASSIGGYEQYF. CDR3 DNA sequence: TGTGCCAGTAGTATCGGGGGTTACGAGCAGTACTTC.

This clonotype was seen a handful of times. The chain links TRBV25-1 to TRBJ1-3; no definite D call. The CDR3 loop spans 15 amino acids. With 3 bases removed from V and 0 bases from J, the gap between germline ends came to 9 bases. Germline values: CDR1 MGHDK, CDR2 SYGVNS. CDR3 coding DNA: TGTGCCAGCAGTGATTTCACGAGCTCTGGAAACACCATATATTTT. This sequence encodes CASSDFTSSGNTIYF.

The V and J genes are TRBV7-9 and TRBJ2-4; 11 bases align to TRBD2. Germline assignment: CDR1 SEHNR and CDR2 FQNEAQ (reference sequence). The CDR3 has 16 amino acids. V was pared by 5 bases and J by 7 bases, with 10 bases of the junction left unmatched. The CDR3 loop is CASSPKLAGEGNIQYF. Written as DNA, the CDR3 is TGTGCCAGCAGCCCCAAACTAGCGGGAGAAGGGAACATTCAGTACTTC.

The rearrangement uses TRBV20-1 and TRBJ2-7; 10 bases match TRBD2. The V segment lost 3 bases and the J segment 4 bases; nucleotides outside the gene matches: 9. From germline, CDR1 is DFQATT and CDR2 SNEGSKA (reference sequence). This CDR3 is 15 amino acids long. This chain's CDR3 is CSASVGLAGVYEQYF. CDR3 sequence (DNA): TGCAGTGCTAGTGTAGGGCTAGCGGGGGTTTACGAGCAGTACTTC.

The CDR3 sequence is CSVDTGSTDTQYF. The CDR3 DNA reads TGCAGCGTTGATACCGGGAGTACAGATACGCAGTATTTT. The gene calls are TRBV29-1 and TRBJ2-3, with a possible D match to TRBD2 (6 bases). This CDR3 comprises 13 residues. CDR1 is SQVTM and CDR2 is ANQGSEA in the germline V gene. The germline V and J ends were trimmed by 3 bases and 3 bases, with 10 bases remaining between them.

The chain uses TRBV10-3 and TRBJ1-2; D unclear. The CDR3 has 13 amino acids. Trimming pared 3 bases from V and 6 bases from J, leaving 11 bases between. Germline loops: CDR1 ENHRY, CDR2 SYGVKD. The CDR3 DNA reads as TGTGCCATCAGTGAAGGACGGGTCGATGGCTACACCTTC. Translation gives CAISEGRVDGYTF.

This clonotype was recorded at least ten times. The chain has TRBV2 and TRBJ2-3, with D hard to call. Trimming shortened V by 6 bases and J by 4 bases, and 11 bases separated the two germline ends. The CDR3 is made up of 13 amino acids. The germline V gene encodes CDR1 SNHLY and CDR2 FYNNEI. CDR3 sequence: CASRPDPPDTQYF. CDR3 DNA sequence: TGTGCCAGCAGGCCAGACCCCCCAGATACGCAGTATTTT.

This clonotype was observed a few times. This chain uses TRBV5-6 with TRBJ2-7; 7 bases map to TRBD1. The CDR3 runs 14 residues. With 0 bases clipped from V and 6 bases from J, the junction kept 6 bases outside the gene matches. The germline V gene has CDR1 SGHDT and CDR2 YYEEEE. For the CDR3, the DNA is TGTGCCAGCAGCTTGGGGAGATACAGGGGCGAGCAGTACTTC. Protein product: CASSLGRYRGEQYF.

The CDR3 spells CASSWRGGLSDTQYF. DNA of the CDR3: TGTGCCAGCAGCTGGCGGGGGGGCCTATCAGATACGCAGTATTTT. The chain links TRBV7-2 to TRBJ2-3; TRBD2 matches 9 bases. CDR3 length: 15 residues. V lost 4 bases and J lost 4; bases outside the gene matches: 6. The germline CDR1 and CDR2 sequences are SGHTA and FQGNSA.

This clonotype was seen a handful of times. The J gene is TRBJ2-3, the V gene TRBV12-3 or TRBV12-4; D is perhaps TRBD2 (7 bases). The CDR3 extends over 16 amino acids. The V and J ends lost 6 bases and 0 bases respectively, with 16 bases between them. DNA for the CDR3: TGTGCCAGCAGGGACCTCGCGGGGGCTAGCACAGATACGCAGTATTTT. It yields the protein CASRDLAGASTDTQYF.

This clonotype was seen many times. The chain combines TRBV27 with TRBJ2-6; D is unresolved. The germline V gene has CDR1 MNHEY and CDR2 SMNVEV (reference sequence). CDR3 size: 14 residues. The germline V and J ends were trimmed by 2 bases and 0 bases, with 2 bases remaining between them. The CDR3 here is CASSLRSGANVLTF. Here the CDR3 DNA reads TGTGCCAGCAGTTTACGCTCTGGGGCCAACGTCCTGACTTTC.

Only a few counts were recorded for this clonotype. The V gene is TRBV20-1, the J gene TRBJ2-5; 10 nucleotides agree with TRBD2. Near its end, the DNA agrees better with TRBJ2-1, so the J call may be wrong. The length of the CDR3 is 17 residues. CDR1 is DFQATT and CDR2 is SNEGSKA in the germline V gene (reference sequence). CDR3 coding DNA: TGCAGTGCTAGGGCTCTTCTACTAGCGGGGCTTCACAATGAGCAGTTCTTC. It encodes CSARALLLAGLHNEQFF.

The chain employs TRBV29-1 and TRBJ2-5; the D call may be TRBD1 or TRBD2 (5 bases each). This CDR3 contains 15 residues. The germline V and J ends were trimmed by 4 bases and 1 base, with 16 bases remaining between them. Germline CDR1 reads SQVTM; CDR2 reads ANQGSEA. DNA of the CDR3: TGCAGCGTTGGGGGGTGGGGGAGCGGCCAAGAGACCCAGTACTTC. This encodes CSVGGWGSGQETQYF.

The CDR3 loop is CASSQSGGYGYTF. The CDR3 DNA follows: TGTGCCAGCAGCCAATCCGGAGGATATGGCTACACCTTC. V gene TRBV7-9 combines with J gene TRBJ1-2; D gene ambiguous. Germline CDR1 and CDR2: SEHNR and FQNEAQ (reference sequence). The V end was cut by 5 bases, the J end by 5 bases, with 12 bases between. The CDR3 has 13 amino acids.

The gene calls are TRBV3-1 and TRBJ1-3; D remains ambiguous. CDR3 length: 15 amino acids. Deletions cut 0 bases from V and 1 base from J, with 7 bases between. Germline V gene lookup returns CDR1 LGHDT and CDR2 YNNKEL (reference sequence). The CDR3 bases are TGTGCCAGCAGCCAAGATTTCGGTTCTGGAAACACCATATATTTT. It specifies CASSQDFGSGNTIYF.

This clonotype was counted only a few times. The chain recombines TRBV7-9 with TRBJ2-3; D is perhaps TRBD1 (5 bases). The CDR3 totals 16 residues. The ends were cut back, 4 bases at V and 0 bases at J, with 14 bases in the middle. Germline V gene sequence: CDR1 SEHNR, CDR2 FQNEAQ (reference sequence). CDR3 nucleotides: TGTGCCAGCAGCTGGATAAGGGGAACTAGCACAGATACGCAGTATTTT. Amino acid sequence: CASSWIRGTSTDTQYF.

There are a few counts of this clonotype. The J gene is TRBJ2-2, the V gene TRBV12-3 or TRBV12-4; no definite D call. This CDR3 contains 12 residues. V lost 10 bases, J lost 1 base, and 7 bases lay in between. The chain's CDR3 is CATRRNTGELFF. The CDR3 nucleotides are TGTGCCACTCGACGGAACACCGGGGAGCTGTTTTTT.

This clonotype was counted between two and nine times. The chain carries TRBV10-3 and TRBJ2-3; D not resolved. The CDR3 is made up of 12 amino acids. Germline lookup yields CDR1 ENHRY and CDR2 SYGVKD. Deletions cut 7 bases from V and 6 bases from J, with 11 bases between. CDR3 sequence (DNA): TGTGCCATCACCGACAATCACGATACGCAGTATTTT. Its translation: CAITDNHDTQYF.

The chain joins TRBV19 to TRBJ1-5; D is unresolved. CDR1 and CDR2 (germline): LNHDA, SQIVND (reference sequence). The CDR3 has 15 residues. Trimming took off 5 bases at V and 2 bases at J, with 13 bases between the two ends. This chain's CDR3 is CASSPSPGGNQPQHF. The CDR3 DNA sequence: TGTGCCAGTAGTCCAAGCCCCGGTGGCAATCAGCCCCAGCATTTT.

This clonotype was observed at least ten times. The chain combines TRBV7-3 with TRBJ2-1; 8 nucleotides align to TRBD2. Germline values: CDR1 SGHTA, CDR2 FQGTGA. The CDR3 is 16 residues long. J was trimmed by 6 bases and V by 5 bases; bases with no gene match: 12. The CDR3 region is CASSPKAGAFTNEQFF. The CDR3 nucleotides read TGTGCCAGCAGCCCCAAAGCGGGGGCATTCACCAATGAGCAGTTCTTC.

V and J are TRBV10-3 and TRBJ2-6; 7 bases are a match to TRBD2. Germline loops: CDR1 ENHRY, CDR2 SYGVKD. Trimming cost V 5 bases and J 4 bases; bases outside gene matches: 8. This CDR3 contains 16 residues. The CDR3 DNA sequence: TGTGCCATCAGTTTGGGGGAGGGCTCAGGGGCCAACGTCCTGACTTTC. Its translation is CAISLGEGSGANVLTF.

A remark on this clonotype: The junction shows a germline mismatch at one end, possibly a read error. CDR3 region: CASSDSRKEYF. The CDR3, as DNA: TGTGCCAGCAGCGACAGTAGAAAGGAGTACTTC. This chain joins TRBV7-9 and TRBJ2-1, with a tentative D call TRBD1 (5 bases). The CDR3 extends over 11 amino acids. CDR1 is SEHNR, CDR2 FQNEAQ, per germline (reference sequence).

The genes are TRBV28 and TRBJ2-1; no reliable D call. Trimming removed 5 bases from V and 4 bases from J, with 15 bases in between. This CDR3 comprises 15 residues. CDR1 MDHEN and CDR2 SYDVKM come from the germline V gene. In nucleotides, the CDR3 is TGTGCCAGCAGTCAGTGGACCCACTTATACAATGAGCAGTTCTTC. The encoded protein is CASSQWTHLYNEQFF.

The chain uses TRBV11-2 and TRBJ1-1; D is ambiguous. Germline values: CDR1 SGHAT, CDR2 FQNNGV. CDR3 length: 13 residues. The germline V and J ends were trimmed by 4 bases and 7 bases, with 13 bases remaining between them. The CDR3 DNA reads as TGTGCCAGCAGCTCTTCCCCGGGGAATGAAGCTTTCTTT. It specifies CASSSSPGNEAFF.